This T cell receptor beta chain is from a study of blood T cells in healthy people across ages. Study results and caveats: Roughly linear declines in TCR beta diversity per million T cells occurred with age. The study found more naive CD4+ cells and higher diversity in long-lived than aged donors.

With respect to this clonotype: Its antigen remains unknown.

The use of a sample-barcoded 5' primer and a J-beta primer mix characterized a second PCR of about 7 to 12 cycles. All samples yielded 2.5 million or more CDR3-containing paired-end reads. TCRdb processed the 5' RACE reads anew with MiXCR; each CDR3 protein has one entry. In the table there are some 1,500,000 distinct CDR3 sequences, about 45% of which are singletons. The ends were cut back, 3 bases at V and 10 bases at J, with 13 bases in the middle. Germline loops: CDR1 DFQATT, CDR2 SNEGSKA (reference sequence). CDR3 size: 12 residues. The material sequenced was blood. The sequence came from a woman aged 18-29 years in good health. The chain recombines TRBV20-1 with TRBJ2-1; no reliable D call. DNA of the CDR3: TGCAGTGCTAGGCACGCATTGGACGAGCAGTTCTTC. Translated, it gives CSARHALDEQFF.